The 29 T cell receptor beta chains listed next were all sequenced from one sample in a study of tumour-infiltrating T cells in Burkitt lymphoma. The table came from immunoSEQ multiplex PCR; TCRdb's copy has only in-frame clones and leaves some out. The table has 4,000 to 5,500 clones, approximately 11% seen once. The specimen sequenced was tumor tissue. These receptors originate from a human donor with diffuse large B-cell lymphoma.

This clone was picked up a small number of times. The CDR3 loop is CASSQGQGFSYEQYF. The CDR3 DNA reads TGTGCCAGCAGCCAAGGACAGGGTTTTTCCTACGAGCAGTACTTC. The genes are TRBV7-9 and TRBJ2-7; 8 bases agree with TRBD1. Trimming took 5 bases from V and 1 from J; bases not matched to a gene: 7. The CDR3 is made up of 15 amino acids. CDR1 is SEHNR and CDR2 is FQNEAQ in the germline V gene (reference sequence). The full variable domain, in which reference TRBV7-9 and TRBJ2-7 provide the parts outside the CDR3, is DTGVSQNPRHKITKRGQNVTFRCDPISEHNRLYWYRQTLGQGPEFLTYFQNEAQLEKSRLLSDRFSAERPKGSFSTLEIQRTEQGDSAMYLCASSQGQGFSYEQYFGPGTRLTVT.

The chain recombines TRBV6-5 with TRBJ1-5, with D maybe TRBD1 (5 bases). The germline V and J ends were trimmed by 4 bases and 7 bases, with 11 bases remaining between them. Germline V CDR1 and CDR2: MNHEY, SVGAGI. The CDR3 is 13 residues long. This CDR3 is CASSLGTGQPQHF. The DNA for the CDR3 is TGTGCCAGCAGTTTGGGGACGGGACAGCCCCAGCATTTT.

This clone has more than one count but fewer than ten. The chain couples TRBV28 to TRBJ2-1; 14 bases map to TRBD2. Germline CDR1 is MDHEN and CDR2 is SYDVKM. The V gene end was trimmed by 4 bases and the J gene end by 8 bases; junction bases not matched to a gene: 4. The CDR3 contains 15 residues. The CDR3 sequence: CASSWTSGGRDEQFF. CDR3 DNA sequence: TGTGCCAGCAGTTGGACTAGCGGGGGGAGGGATGAGCAGTTCTTC.

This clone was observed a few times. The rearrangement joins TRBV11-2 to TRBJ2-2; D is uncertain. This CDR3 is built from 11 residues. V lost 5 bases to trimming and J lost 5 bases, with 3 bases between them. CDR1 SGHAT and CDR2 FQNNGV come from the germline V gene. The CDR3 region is CASSGTGELFF. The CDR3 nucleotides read TGTGCCAGCAGCGGGACCGGGGAGCTGTTTTTT.

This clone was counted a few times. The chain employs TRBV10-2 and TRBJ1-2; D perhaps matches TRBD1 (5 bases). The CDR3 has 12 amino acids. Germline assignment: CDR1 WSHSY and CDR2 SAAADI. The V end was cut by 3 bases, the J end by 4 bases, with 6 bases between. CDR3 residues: CASSEGAYGYTF. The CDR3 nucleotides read TGCGCCAGCAGTGAAGGGGCCTATGGCTACACCTTC.

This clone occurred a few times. This CDR3 is CASSKGQGNQPQHF. In nucleotides, the CDR3 is TGTGCCAGCAGTAAGGGACAGGGTAATCAGCCCCAGCATTTT. The chain recombines TRBV2 with TRBJ1-5; 9 nucleotides align to TRBD1. The germline CDR1 and CDR2 sequences are SNHLY and FYNNEI. J gave up 4 bases and V 5 bases, and 3 bases lay outside the gene matches. The CDR3 extends over 14 amino acids.

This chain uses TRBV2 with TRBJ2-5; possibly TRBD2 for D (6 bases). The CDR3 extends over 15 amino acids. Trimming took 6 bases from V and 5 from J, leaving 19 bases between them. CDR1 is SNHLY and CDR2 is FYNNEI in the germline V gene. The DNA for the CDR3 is TGTGCCAGCAGCGAAAGACTAGAGGTGATCGAGACCCAGTACTTC. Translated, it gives CASSERLEVIETQYF.

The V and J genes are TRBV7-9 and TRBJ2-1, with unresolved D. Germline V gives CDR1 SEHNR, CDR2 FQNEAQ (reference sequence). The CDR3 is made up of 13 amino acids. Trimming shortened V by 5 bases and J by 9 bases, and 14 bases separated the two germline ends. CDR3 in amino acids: CASSPRTPGEQFF. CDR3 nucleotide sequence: TGTGCCAGCAGCCCTCGGACGCCCGGTGAGCAGTTCTTC.

DNA of the CDR3: TGTGCCTGGACGCGTTACATGAACACTGAAGCTTTCTTT. It encodes CAWTRYMNTEAFF. The gene calls are TRBV30 and TRBJ1-1; D gene unclear. CDR3 length: 13 amino acids. Germline V lookup: CDR1 GTSNPN, CDR2 SVGIG (reference sequence). V was shortened by 4 bases and J by 0 bases, with 9 bases between the two germline ends.

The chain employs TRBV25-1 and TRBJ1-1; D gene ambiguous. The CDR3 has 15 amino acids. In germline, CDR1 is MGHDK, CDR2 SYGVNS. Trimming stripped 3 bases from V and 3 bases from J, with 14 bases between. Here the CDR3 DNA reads TGTGCCAGCAGTGAGTCTTGGGCCGCGGACACTGAAGCTTTCTTT. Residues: CASSESWAADTEAFF.

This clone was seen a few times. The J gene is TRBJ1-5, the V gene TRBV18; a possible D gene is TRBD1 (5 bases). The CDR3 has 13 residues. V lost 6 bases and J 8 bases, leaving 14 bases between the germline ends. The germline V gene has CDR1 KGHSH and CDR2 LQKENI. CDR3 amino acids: CASSQGGVKPQHF. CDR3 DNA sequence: TGTGCCAGCTCGCAGGGAGGGGTAAAGCCCCAGCATTTT.

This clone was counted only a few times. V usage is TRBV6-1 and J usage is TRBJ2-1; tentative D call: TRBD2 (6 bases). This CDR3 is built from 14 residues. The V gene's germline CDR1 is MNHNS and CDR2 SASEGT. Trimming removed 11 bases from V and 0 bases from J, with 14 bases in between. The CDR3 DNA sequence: TGTGCCTCAGGGAGGACGGGCTCCTACAATGAGCAGTTCTTC. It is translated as CASGRTGSYNEQFF.

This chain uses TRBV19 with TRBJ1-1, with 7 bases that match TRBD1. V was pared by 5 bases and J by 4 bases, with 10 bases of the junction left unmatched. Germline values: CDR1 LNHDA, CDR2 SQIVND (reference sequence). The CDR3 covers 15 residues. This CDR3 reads CASSARQGRATEAFF. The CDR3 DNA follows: TGTGCCAGTAGTGCGCGACAGGGTAGGGCCACTGAAGCTTTCTTT.

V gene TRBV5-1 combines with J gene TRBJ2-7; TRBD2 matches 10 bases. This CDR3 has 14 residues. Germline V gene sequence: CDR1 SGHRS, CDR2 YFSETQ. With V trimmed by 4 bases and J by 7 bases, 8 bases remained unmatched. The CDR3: CASSAQRGGNEQYF. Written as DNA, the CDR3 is TGCGCCAGCAGCGCGCAGCGGGGGGGGAATGAGCAGTACTTC.

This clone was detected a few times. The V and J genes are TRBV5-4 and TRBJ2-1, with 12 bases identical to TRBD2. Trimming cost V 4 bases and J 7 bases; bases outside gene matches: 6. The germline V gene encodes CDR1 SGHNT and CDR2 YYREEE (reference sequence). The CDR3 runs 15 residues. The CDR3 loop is CASSPSGGAPNEQFF. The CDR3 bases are TGTGCCAGCAGCCCTAGCGGGGGGGCCCCAAATGAGCAGTTCTTC.

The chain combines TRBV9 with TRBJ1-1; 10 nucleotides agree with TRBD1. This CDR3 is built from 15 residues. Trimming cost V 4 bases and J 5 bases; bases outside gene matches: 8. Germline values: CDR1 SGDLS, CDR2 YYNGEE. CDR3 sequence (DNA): TGTGCCAGCAGCTCAACACCGGGACAGGGGACTGAAGCTTTCTTT. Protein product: CASSSTPGQGTEAFF. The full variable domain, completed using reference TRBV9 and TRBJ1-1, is DSGVTQTPKHLITATGQRVTLRCSPRSGDLSVYWYQQSLDQGLQFLIQYYNGEERAKGNILERFSAQQFPDLHSELNLSSLELGDSALYFCASSSTPGQGTEAFFGQGTRLTVV.

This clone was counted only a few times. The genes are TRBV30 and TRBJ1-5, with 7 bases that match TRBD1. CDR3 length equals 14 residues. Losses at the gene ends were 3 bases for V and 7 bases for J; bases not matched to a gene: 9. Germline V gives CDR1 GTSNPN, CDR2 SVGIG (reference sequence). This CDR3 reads CAWSVDRAGQPQHF. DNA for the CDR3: TGTGCCTGGAGCGTAGACAGGGCGGGGCAGCCCCAGCATTTT.

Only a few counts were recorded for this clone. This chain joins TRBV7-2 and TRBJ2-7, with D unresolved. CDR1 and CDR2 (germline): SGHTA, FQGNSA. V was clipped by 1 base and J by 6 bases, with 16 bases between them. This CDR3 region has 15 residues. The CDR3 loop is CASSLEPLIVREQYF. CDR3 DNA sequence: TGTGCCAGCAGCTTAGAACCCCTTATCGTTCGCGAGCAGTACTTC.

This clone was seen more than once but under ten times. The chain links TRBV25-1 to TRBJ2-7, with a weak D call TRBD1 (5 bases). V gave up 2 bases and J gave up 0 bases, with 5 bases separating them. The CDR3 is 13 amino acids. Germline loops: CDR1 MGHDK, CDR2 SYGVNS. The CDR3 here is CASSEQGSYEQYF. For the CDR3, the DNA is TGTGCCAGCAGTGAACAGGGCTCCTACGAGCAGTACTTC.

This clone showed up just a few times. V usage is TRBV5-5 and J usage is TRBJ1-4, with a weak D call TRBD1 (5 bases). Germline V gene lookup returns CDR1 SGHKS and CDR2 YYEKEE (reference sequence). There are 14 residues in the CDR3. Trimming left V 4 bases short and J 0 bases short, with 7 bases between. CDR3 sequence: CASSTTATNEKLFF. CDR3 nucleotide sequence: TGTGCCAGCAGCACGACAGCAACTAATGAAAAACTGTTTTTT.

The CDR3 DNA follows: TGTGCCAGCAGCTTACTTGGCCTTGGGACAGATACGCAGTATTTT. Residues: CASSLLGLGTDTQYF. The V and J genes are TRBV7-6 and TRBJ2-3; D uncertain. Germline V gives CDR1 SGHVS, CDR2 FNYEAQ. The CDR3 has 15 amino acids. V lost 2 bases, J lost 3 bases, and 12 bases lay in between.

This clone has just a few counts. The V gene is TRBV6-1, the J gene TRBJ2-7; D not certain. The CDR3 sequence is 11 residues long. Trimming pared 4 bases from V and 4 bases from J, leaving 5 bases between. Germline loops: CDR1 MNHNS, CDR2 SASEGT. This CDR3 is CASSGPYEQYF. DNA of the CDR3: TGTGCCAGCAGTGGGCCATACGAGCAGTACTTC.

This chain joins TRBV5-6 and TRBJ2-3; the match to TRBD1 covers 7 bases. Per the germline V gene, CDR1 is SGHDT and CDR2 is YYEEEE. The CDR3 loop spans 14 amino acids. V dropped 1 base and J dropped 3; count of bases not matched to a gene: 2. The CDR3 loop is CASSLTGVTDTQYF. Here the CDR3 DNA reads TGTGCCAGCAGCTTGACAGGGGTAACAGATACGCAGTATTTT.

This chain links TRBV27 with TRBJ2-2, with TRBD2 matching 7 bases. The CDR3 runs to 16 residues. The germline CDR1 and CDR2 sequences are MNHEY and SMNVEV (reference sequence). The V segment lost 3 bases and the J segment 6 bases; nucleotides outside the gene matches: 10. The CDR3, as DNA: TGTGCCAGCAGTTTCGAGGCGGGGGTAGTCTCCGGGGAGCTGTTTTTT. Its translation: CASSFEAGVVSGELFF.

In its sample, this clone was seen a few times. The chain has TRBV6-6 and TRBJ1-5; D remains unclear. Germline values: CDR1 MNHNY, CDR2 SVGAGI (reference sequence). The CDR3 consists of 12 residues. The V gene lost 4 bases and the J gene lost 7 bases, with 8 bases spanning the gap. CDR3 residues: CASSSPAQPQHF. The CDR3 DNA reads TGTGCCAGCAGTTCTCCCGCCCAGCCCCAGCATTTT.

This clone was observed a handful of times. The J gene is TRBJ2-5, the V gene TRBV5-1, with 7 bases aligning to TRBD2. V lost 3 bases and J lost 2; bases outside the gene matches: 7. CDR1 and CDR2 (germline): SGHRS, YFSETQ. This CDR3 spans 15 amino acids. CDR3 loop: CASSSGDYQQETQYF. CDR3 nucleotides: TGCGCCAGCAGCTCCGGGGACTATCAGCAAGAGACCCAGTACTTC.

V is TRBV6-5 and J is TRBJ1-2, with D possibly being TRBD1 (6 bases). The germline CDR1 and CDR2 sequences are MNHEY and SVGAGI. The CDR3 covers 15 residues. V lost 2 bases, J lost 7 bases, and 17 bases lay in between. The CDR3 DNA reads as TGTGCCAGCAGTTACCAGGGCGGGGGCCAGGGTGGCTACACCTTC. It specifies CASSYQGGGQGGYTF.

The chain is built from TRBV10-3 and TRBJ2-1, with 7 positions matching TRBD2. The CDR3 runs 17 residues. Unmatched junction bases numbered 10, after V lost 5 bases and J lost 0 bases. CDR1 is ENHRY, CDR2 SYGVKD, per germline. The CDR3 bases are TGTGCCATCAGTATTGAAGCGGGGATCCTCTCCTACAATGAGCAGTTCTTC. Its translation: CAISIEAGILSYNEQFF.

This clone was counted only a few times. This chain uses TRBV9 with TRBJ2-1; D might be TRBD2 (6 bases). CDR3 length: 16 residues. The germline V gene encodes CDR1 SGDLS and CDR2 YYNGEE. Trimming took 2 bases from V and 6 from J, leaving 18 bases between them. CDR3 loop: CASSVSVGGTGNEQFF. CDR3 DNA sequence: TGTGCCAGCAGCGTCTCTGTGGGGGGTACGGGCAATGAGCAGTTCTTC.